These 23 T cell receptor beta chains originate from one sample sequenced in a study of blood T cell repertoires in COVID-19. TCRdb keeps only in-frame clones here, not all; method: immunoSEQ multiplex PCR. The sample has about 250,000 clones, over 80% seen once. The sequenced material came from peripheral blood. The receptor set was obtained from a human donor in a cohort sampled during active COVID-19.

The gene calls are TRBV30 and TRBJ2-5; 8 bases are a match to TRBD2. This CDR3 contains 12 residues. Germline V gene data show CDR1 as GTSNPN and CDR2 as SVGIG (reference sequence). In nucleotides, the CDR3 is TGTGCTGTGAGTGAGGCGGGAGGGACCCAGTACTTC. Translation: CAVSEAGGTQYF.

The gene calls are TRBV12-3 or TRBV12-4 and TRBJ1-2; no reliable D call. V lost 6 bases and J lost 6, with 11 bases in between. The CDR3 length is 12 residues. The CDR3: CASSRTEDGYTF. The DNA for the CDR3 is TGTGCCAGCAGCCGAACTGAAGATGGCTACACCTTC.

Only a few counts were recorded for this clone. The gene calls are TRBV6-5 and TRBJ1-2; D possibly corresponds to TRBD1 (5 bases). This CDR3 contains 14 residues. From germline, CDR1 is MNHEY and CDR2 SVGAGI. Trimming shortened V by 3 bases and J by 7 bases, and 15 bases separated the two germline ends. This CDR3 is CASSYSGVGIGYTF. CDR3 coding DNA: TGTGCCAGCAGTTATTCGGGGGTTGGTATTGGCTACACCTTC.

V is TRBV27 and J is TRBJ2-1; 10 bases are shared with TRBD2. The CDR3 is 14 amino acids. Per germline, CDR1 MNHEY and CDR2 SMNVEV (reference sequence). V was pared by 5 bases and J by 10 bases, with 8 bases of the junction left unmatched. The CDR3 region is CASSQRGGFEEQFF. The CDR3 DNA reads TGTGCCAGCAGTCAGCGGGGGGGATTTGAGGAGCAGTTCTTC.

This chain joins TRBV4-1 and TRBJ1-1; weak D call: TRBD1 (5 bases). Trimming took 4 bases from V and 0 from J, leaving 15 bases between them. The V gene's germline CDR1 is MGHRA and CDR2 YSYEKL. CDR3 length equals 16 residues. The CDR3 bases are TGCGCCAGCAGCCGGGGGACTTATGAAATGAACACTGAAGCTTTCTTT. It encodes CASSRGTYEMNTEAFF.

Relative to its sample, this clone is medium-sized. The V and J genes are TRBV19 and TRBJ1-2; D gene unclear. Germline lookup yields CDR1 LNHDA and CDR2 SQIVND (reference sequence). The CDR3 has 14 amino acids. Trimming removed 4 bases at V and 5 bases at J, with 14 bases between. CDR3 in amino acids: CASSSLSKSYGYTF. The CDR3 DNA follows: TGTGCCAGTAGTAGCCTCAGTAAATCATATGGCTACACCTTC.

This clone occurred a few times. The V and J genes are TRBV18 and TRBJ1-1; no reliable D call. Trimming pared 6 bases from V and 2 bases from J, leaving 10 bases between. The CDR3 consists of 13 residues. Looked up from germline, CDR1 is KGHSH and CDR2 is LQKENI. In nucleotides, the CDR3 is TGTGCCAGCTCCACCGCAGATAACACTGAAGCTTTCTTT. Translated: CASSTADNTEAFF. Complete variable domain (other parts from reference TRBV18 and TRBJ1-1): NAGVMQNPRHLVRRRGQEARLRCSPMKGHSHVYWYRQLPEEGLKFMVYLQKENIIDESGMPKERFSAEFPKEGPSILRIQQVVRGDSAAYFCASSTADNTEAFFGQGTRLTVV.

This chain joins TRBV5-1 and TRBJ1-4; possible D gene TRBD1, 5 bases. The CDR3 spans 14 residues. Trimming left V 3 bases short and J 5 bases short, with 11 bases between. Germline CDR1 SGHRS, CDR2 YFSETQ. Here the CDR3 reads CASSSQAPNEKLFF. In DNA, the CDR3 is TGCGCCAGCAGCTCACAGGCACCAAATGAAAAACTGTTTTTT.

The CDR3 spells CASSQTPSLYNEQFF. In DNA form, the CDR3 reads TGTGCCAGCAGCCAGACTCCTTCCCTATACAATGAGCAGTTCTTC. The chain links TRBV11-3 to TRBJ2-1, with D unresolved. The germline CDR1 and CDR2 sequences are SGHNT and YENEEA. The CDR3 totals 15 residues. Trimming left V 5 bases short and J 4 bases short, with 15 bases between.

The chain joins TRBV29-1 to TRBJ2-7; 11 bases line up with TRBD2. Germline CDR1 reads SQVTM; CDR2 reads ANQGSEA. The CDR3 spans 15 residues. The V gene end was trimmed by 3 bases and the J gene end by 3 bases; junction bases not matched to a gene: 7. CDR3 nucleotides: TGCAGCGTTGAGAACCTAGCGGGGGGTAGCTACGAGCAGTACTTC. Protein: CSVENLAGGSYEQYF.

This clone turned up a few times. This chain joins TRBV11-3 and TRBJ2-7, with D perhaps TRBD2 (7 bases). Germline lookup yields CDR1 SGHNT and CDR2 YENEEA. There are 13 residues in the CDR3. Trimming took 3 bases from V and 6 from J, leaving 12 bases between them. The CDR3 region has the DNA TGTGCCAGCAGCTTGGGGGGGCACGGCGAGCAGTACTTC. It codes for CASSLGGHGEQYF.

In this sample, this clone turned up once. DNA of the CDR3: TGTGCCAGTAGTACGACAGGGGGCGTAGAGACCCAGTACTTC. This translates into CASSTTGGVETQYF. The V gene is TRBV19, the J gene TRBJ2-5; 10 bases agree with TRBD1. The junction had 3 bases not matched to a gene; V was cut back by 4 bases and J by 4 bases. The CDR3 has 14 residues. From germline, CDR1 is LNHDA and CDR2 SQIVND (reference sequence).

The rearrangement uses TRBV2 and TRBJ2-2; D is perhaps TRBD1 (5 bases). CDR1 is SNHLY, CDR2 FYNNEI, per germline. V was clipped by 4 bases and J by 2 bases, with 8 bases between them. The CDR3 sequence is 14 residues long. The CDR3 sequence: CASSVDTNTGELFF. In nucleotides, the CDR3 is TGTGCCAGCAGTGTGGACACTAACACCGGGGAGCTGTTTTTT. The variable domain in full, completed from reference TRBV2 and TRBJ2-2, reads EPEVTQTPSHQVTQMGQEVILRCVPISNHLYFYWYRQILGQKVEFLVSFYNNEISEKSEIFDDQFSVERPDGSNFTLKIRSTKLEDSAMYFCASSVDTNTGELFFGEGSRLTVL.

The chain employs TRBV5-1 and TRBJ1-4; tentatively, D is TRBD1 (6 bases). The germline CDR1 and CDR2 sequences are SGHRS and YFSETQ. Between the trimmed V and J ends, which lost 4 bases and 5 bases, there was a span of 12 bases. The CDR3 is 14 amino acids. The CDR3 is CASSRDTLNEKLFF. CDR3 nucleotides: TGCGCCAGCAGCCGGGACACGTTAAATGAAAAACTGTTTTTT. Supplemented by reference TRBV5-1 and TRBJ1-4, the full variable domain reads KAGVTQTPRYLIKTRGQQVTLSCSPISGHRSVSWYQQTPGQGLQFLFEYFSETQRNKGNFPGRFSGRQFSNSRSEMNVSTLELGDSALYLCASSRDTLNEKLFFGSGTQLSVL.

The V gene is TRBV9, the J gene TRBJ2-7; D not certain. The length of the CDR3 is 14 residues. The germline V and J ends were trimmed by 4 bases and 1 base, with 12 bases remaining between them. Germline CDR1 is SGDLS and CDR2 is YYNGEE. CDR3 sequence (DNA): TGTGCCAGCAGCCGTACAGCTGAGTCCTACGAGCAGTACTTC. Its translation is CASSRTAESYEQYF.

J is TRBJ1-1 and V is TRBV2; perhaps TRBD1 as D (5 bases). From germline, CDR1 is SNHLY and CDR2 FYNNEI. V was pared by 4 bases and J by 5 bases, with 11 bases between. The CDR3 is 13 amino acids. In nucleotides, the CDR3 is TGTGCCAGCAGTGGTACCGGGGGAACTGAAGCTTTCTTT. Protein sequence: CASSGTGGTEAFF. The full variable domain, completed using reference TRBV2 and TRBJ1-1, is EPEVTQTPSHQVTQMGQEVILRCVPISNHLYFYWYRQILGQKVEFLVSFYNNEISEKSEIFDDQFSVERPDGSNFTLKIRSTKLEDSAMYFCASSGTGGTEAFFGQGTRLTVV.

CDR3 protein: CASSPIAGGYNEQFF. The DNA of the CDR3 is TGTGCCAGCAGTCCCATAGCGGGGGGCTACAATGAGCAGTTCTTC. The chain joins TRBV2 to TRBJ2-1; 10 bases agree with TRBD2. The CDR3 totals 15 residues. Germline trimming cut 5 bases from V and 3 bases from J; bases unmatched to any gene: 4. Per the germline V gene, CDR1 is SNHLY and CDR2 is FYNNEI.

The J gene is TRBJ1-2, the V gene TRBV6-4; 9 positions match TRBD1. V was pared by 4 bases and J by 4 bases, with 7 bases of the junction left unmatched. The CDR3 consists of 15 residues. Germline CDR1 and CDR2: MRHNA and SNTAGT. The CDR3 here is CASSVDRGSSYGYTF. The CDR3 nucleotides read TGTGCCAGCAGTGTCGACAGGGGGAGTAGCTATGGCTACACCTTC.

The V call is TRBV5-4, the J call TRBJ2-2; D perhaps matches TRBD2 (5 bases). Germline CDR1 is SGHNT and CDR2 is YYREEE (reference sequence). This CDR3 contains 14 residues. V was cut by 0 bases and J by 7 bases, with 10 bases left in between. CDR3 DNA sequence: TGTGCCAGCAGCTTGGAAAGGAGGAACGGGGAGCTGTTTTTT. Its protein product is CASSLERRNGELFF.

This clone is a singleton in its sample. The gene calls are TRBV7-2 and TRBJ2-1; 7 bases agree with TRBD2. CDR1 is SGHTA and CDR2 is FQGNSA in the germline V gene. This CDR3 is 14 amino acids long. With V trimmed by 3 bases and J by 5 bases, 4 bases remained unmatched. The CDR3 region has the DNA TGTGCCAGCAGCTTCCGGGAGGTCCACAATGAGCAGTTCTTC. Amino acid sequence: CASSFREVHNEQFF.

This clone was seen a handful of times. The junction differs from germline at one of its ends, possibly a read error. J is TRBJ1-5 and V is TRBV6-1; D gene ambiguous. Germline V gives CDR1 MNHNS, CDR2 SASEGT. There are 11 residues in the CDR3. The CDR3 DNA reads TGTGCCAGCAGTGAAGTCACAGTAGAAAGTTTT. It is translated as CASSEVTVESF.

In nucleotides, the CDR3 is TGTGCCAGCAGCGCTCTCTACCGGGACAGGGCGAACTATGGCTACACCTTC. Protein sequence: CASSALYRDRANYGYTF. This rearrangement joins TRBV11-2 to TRBJ1-2, with 9 bases aligning to TRBD1. V was pared by 5 bases and J by 2 bases, with 12 bases of the junction left unmatched. The CDR3 is 17 amino acids. Germline V gene sequence: CDR1 SGHAT, CDR2 FQNNGV.

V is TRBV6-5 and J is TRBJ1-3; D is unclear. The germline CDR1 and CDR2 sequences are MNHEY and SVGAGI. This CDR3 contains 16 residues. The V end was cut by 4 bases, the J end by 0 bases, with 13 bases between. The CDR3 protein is CASSSNPLASGNTIYF. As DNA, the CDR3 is TGTGCCAGCAGTTCAAATCCCTTGGCCTCTGGAAACACCATATATTTT.